One sample yielded the 32 T cell receptor beta chains listed below, sequenced in a study of cytomegalovirus exposure and HLA in healthy donors. The study ran its PCR with 60 Vbeta and 13 Jbeta primers. TCRdb's table, derived via immunoSEQ multiplex PCR, lists solely in-frame clones and lacks some. Of 90,000 to 120,000 clones detected, roughly four fifths appear once; the ten largest clones hold roughly 2.3%. Sequenced: PBMCs. These receptors all come from a man in his late teens or twenties in good health and CMV-seronegative.

This chain connects TRBV9 to TRBJ1-6, with 8 bases aligning to TRBD1. CDR1 is SGDLS, CDR2 YYNGEE, per germline. The CDR3 is 15 residues long. The V and J ends lost 4 bases and 10 bases, in that order; junction bases with no gene match: 10. The CDR3 DNA reads as TGTGCCAGCAGCCTCGCGACAGGGGAGGGATCACCCCTCCACTTT. Its protein product is CASSLATGEGSPLHF. Based on the CDR3 plus reference TRBV9 and TRBJ1-6, the full variable domain is DSGVTQTPKHLITATGQRVTLRCSPRSGDLSVYWYQQSLDQGLQFLIQYYNGEERAKGNILERFSAQQFPDLHSELNLSSLELGDSALYFCASSLATGEGSPLHFGNGTRLTVT.

The gene calls are TRBV2 and TRBJ2-3, with 8 bases matching TRBD2. This CDR3 spans 16 amino acids. With 2 bases clipped from V and 4 bases from J, the junction kept 8 bases outside the gene matches. Germline CDR1 and CDR2: SNHLY and FYNNEI. The CDR3 loop is CASSEWLAGQSDTQYF. The CDR3 DNA follows: TGTGCCAGCAGTGAATGGCTAGCGGGTCAATCAGATACGCAGTATTTT.

The V and J genes are TRBV18 and TRBJ1-1; a possible D gene is TRBD1 (6 bases). V shed 3 bases and J shed 1 base, with 21 bases lying between them. CDR3 length equals 18 residues. Germline V lookup: CDR1 KGHSH, CDR2 LQKENI. In DNA, the CDR3 is TGTGCCAGCTCACCCCGGGGGGGCTTCCAGCTTGAGAACACTGAAGCTTTCTTT. It codes for CASSPRGGFQLENTEAFF. Variable domain in full (rest from reference TRBV18 and TRBJ1-1): NAGVMQNPRHLVRRRGQEARLRCSPMKGHSHVYWYRQLPEEGLKFMVYLQKENIIDESGMPKERFSAEFPKEGPSILRIQQVVRGDSAAYFCASSPRGGFQLENTEAFFGQGTRLTVV.

CDR3 sequence (DNA): TGCGCCAGCAGTGAGGCCGGGACAGGGGTGACTAATGAAAAACTGTTTTTT. Protein: CASSEAGTGVTNEKLFF. The rearrangement links TRBV10-2 to TRBJ1-4, with 10 bases lining up with TRBD1. Per germline, CDR1 WSHSY and CDR2 SAAADI. The CDR3 is made up of 17 amino acids. Trimming at V came to 2 bases and at J to 2 bases, leaving 5 bases not matched to a gene.

This clone occurred a few times. The gene calls are TRBV19 and TRBJ2-1; D unclear. The CDR3 is 15 residues long. Germline values: CDR1 LNHDA, CDR2 SQIVND (reference sequence). Trimming stripped 0 bases from V and 0 bases from J, with 6 bases between. The CDR3 region has the DNA TGTGCCAGTAGTATAGATCGCAGCTCCTACAATGAGCAGTTCTTC. Translated: CASSIDRSSYNEQFF.

The chain joins TRBV6-5 to TRBJ2-5, with D possibly being TRBD2 (5 bases). Germline values: CDR1 MNHEY, CDR2 SVGAGI. Trimming shortened V by 2 bases and J by 7 bases, and 11 bases separated the two germline ends. The CDR3 length is 13 residues. This CDR3 reads CASSYGLARTQYF. CDR3 sequence (DNA): TGTGCCAGCAGTTACGGTCTAGCCAGGACCCAGTACTTC.

This clone was picked up many times. The J gene is TRBJ2-1, the V gene TRBV6-1, with TRBD2 matching over 10 bases. Germline V gene sequence: CDR1 MNHNS, CDR2 SASEGT. Trimming at V came to 3 bases and at J to 9 bases, leaving 5 bases not matched to a gene. This CDR3 contains 14 residues. The CDR3 sequence is CASSDSGGAGEQFF. The CDR3, as DNA: TGTGCCAGCAGTGACAGCGGGGGGGCGGGTGAGCAGTTCTTC.

At least ten counts were recorded for this clone. The V call is TRBV21-1, the J call TRBJ1-4; the D call TRBD1 from the table was never checked on the DNA. TRBV21-1 is listed as a pseudogene. The CDR3 runs to 16 residues. DNA for the CDR3: TGTGCCAGGAGCGGGGGACATCTGTGGACTAATGAAAAACTGTTTTTT. This translates into CARSGGHLWTNEKLFF.

Regarding this clone: One end of the junction fails to match germline, which may point to a read error. This chain links TRBV18 with TRBJ1-6, with D uncertain. CDR1 and CDR2 (germline): KGHSH, LQKENI. This CDR3 spans 16 amino acids. The CDR3 sequence: CASPPAISSYNSPLHF. The DNA of the CDR3 is TGTGCCAGCCCACCCGCGATAAGCTCCTATAATTCACCCCTCCACTTT.

About this clone: Other DNA sequences in the same sample also yield this CDR3. The chain has TRBV2 and TRBJ2-5; perhaps TRBD1 as D (6 bases). Per germline, CDR1 SNHLY and CDR2 FYNNEI. The CDR3 has 13 residues. Trimming pared 6 bases from V and 2 bases from J, leaving 10 bases between. The CDR3 bases are TGTGCCAGCAGGGGACAATTACAAGAGACCCAGTACTTC. Translation gives CASRGQLQETQYF.

The J gene is TRBJ1-2, the V gene TRBV5-1; 10 bases align to TRBD1. CDR1 is SGHRS and CDR2 is YFSETQ in the germline V gene. This CDR3 spans 14 amino acids. Losses at the gene ends were 7 bases for V and 4 bases for J; bases not matched to a gene: 7. The CDR3 sequence: CASRQGAGAYGYTF. The CDR3 DNA follows: TGCGCCAGCCGACAGGGGGCCGGTGCCTATGGCTACACCTTC. Full variable domain (rest looked up from reference TRBV5-1 and TRBJ1-2): KAGVTQTPRYLIKTRGQQVTLSCSPISGHRSVSWYQQTPGQGLQFLFEYFSETQRNKGNFPGRFSGRQFSNSRSEMNVSTLELGDSALYLCASRQGAGAYGYTFGSGTRLTVV.

The chain is built from TRBV5-4 and TRBJ2-3, with 10 nucleotides matching TRBD2. Losses at the gene ends were 3 bases for V and 0 bases for J; bases not matched to a gene: 4. This CDR3 is 16 amino acids long. The germline gives CDR1 SGHNT, CDR2 YYREEE (reference sequence). In nucleotides, the CDR3 is TGTGCCAGCAGCTCGTGGACTAGCGGTAGCACAGATACGCAGTATTTT. This gives the protein CASSSWTSGSTDTQYF. The whole variable domain, filled in from reference TRBV5-4 and TRBJ2-3, reads ETGVTQSPTHLIKTRGQQVTLRCSSQSGHNTVSWYQQALGQGPQFIFQYYREEENGRGNFPPRFSGLQFPNYSSELNVNALELDDSALYLCASSSWTSGSTDTQYFGPGTRLTVL.

This chain joins TRBV29-1 and TRBJ2-1; TRBD2 matches 7 bases. The germline CDR1 and CDR2 sequences are SQVTM and ANQGSEA. Unmatched junction bases numbered 8, after V lost 7 bases and J lost 8 bases. This CDR3 comprises 12 residues. CDR3 bases: TGCAGCGGCCAGGGACTACCCGATGAGCAGTTCTTC. It translates to CSGQGLPDEQFF.

V gene TRBV6-5 combines with J gene TRBJ1-5; a possible D gene is TRBD1 (6 bases). The V and J ends lost 0 bases and 4 bases respectively, with 10 bases between them. CDR3 length: 15 residues. CDR1 and CDR2 (germline): MNHEY, SVGAGI. The CDR3 sequence is CASSYSNTGNQPQHF. The CDR3 DNA follows: TGTGCCAGCAGTTACTCGAATACAGGGAATCAGCCCCAGCATTTT.

The chain links TRBV7-2 to TRBJ2-3, with 8 bases matching TRBD2. CDR1 and CDR2 (germline): SGHTA, FQGNSA. Unmatched junction bases numbered 2, after V lost 6 bases and J lost 0 bases. The CDR3 runs 14 residues. The CDR3 nucleotides are TGTGCCAGCAGAGCGGGGGCTAGCACAGATACGCAGTATTTT. Amino acid sequence: CASRAGASTDTQYF.

A few counts support this clone. DNA of the CDR3: TGTGCCAGCAGCTTCACATCCGGGGAGCTGTTTTTT. As protein: CASSFTSGELFF. V gene TRBV5-4 combines with J gene TRBJ2-2; D is ambiguous. Germline V lookup: CDR1 SGHNT, CDR2 YYREEE (reference sequence). This CDR3 has 12 residues. The germline V and J ends were trimmed by 2 bases and 6 bases, with 5 bases remaining between them.

V gene TRBV7-6 combines with J gene TRBJ2-3; D gene unclear. This CDR3 comprises 18 residues. Germline lookup yields CDR1 SGHVS and CDR2 FNYEAQ. The V end lost 3 bases, the J end lost 1 base, and 20 bases lay between the germline ends. CDR3 sequence (DNA): TGTGCCAGCAGCTTCCTACGCTATAACCGGTTACGCACAGATACGCAGTATTTT. The encoded protein is CASSFLRYNRLRTDTQYF.

The rearrangement links TRBV4-3 to TRBJ1-2; no firm D call. CDR3 size: 13 residues. Germline V gene sequence: CDR1 LGHNA, CDR2 YSLEER. With 0 bases removed from V and 6 bases from J, the gap between germline ends came to 8 bases. CDR3 amino acids: CASSQEVGDGYTF. The DNA for the CDR3 is TGCGCCAGCAGCCAAGAGGTCGGAGATGGCTACACCTTC.

This sequence joins TRBV27 and TRBJ2-2, with D maybe TRBD1 (5 bases). The CDR3 spans 12 residues. CDR1 MNHEY and CDR2 SMNVEV come from the germline V gene (reference sequence). Trimming pared 6 bases from V and 7 bases from J, leaving 9 bases between. The CDR3 loop reads CASSLQGGELFF. The CDR3 coding sequence is TGTGCCAGCAGCCTCCAGGGCGGGGAGCTGTTTTTT.

The chain combines TRBV21-1 with TRBJ2-7; the tabulated D call, TRBD1, remains unverified against the DNA. TRBV21-1 corresponds to a pseudogene. The CDR3 loop spans 15 amino acids. In DNA, the CDR3 is TGTGCCAGCAGCAAAGAACGGACAGGGGACTACGAGCAGTACTTC. Translating gives CASSKERTGDYEQYF.

The genes are TRBV28 and TRBJ2-5, with D unresolved. The J call could be wrong; TRBJ2-7 is a better fit for the DNA end. This CDR3 is built from 11 residues. CDR1 is MDHEN and CDR2 is SYDVKM in the germline V gene. The CDR3, as DNA: TGTGCCAGCAGTGAAATATACGAGCAGTACTTC. Amino acid sequence: CASSEIYEQYF.

Notes on this clone: One junction end disagrees with the germline gene, perhaps due to a read error. The rearrangement uses TRBV5-6 and TRBJ2-7; D could derive from TRBD1 or TRBD2 (6 bases each). CDR1 is SGHDT and CDR2 is YYEEEE in the germline V gene. The CDR3 contains 17 residues. The CDR3 protein is CAGSLGGAGLTPDEQYF. The DNA for the CDR3 is TGTGCCGGCAGCTTGGGGGGCGCGGGGCTCACTCCGGACGAGCAGTACTTC.

CDR3 sequence reads: CASSVDYPGELFF. In DNA form, the CDR3 reads TGCGCCAGCAGCGTGGACTACCCCGGGGAGCTGTTTTTT. The V and J genes are TRBV5-1 and TRBJ2-2, with D maybe TRBD2 (6 bases). V lost 4 bases and J 6 bases, leaving 10 bases between the germline ends. The CDR3 extends over 13 amino acids. Per germline, CDR1 SGHRS and CDR2 YFSETQ.

The genes are TRBV19 and TRBJ1-1; possibly TRBD1 for D (6 bases). Germline V gene lookup returns CDR1 LNHDA and CDR2 SQIVND (reference sequence). V was pared by 4 bases and J by 1 base, with 16 bases between. The CDR3 runs 16 residues. As DNA, the CDR3 is TGTGCCAGTAGTACAAAGCCGGGACATTGGAACACTGAAGCTTTCTTT. This encodes CASSTKPGHWNTEAFF.

This chain connects TRBV9 to TRBJ2-3; a weak D match, TRBD1 (6 bases). The V end was cut by 0 bases, the J end by 2 bases, with 7 bases between. CDR3 length equals 14 residues. Germline CDR1 reads SGDLS; CDR2 reads YYNGEE. CDR3 sequence: CASSVGGPTDTQYF. CDR3 nucleotide sequence: TGTGCCAGCAGCGTAGGGGGGCCCACAGATACGCAGTATTTT.

V usage is TRBV6-5 and J usage is TRBJ1-5, with D possibly matching TRBD1 (6 bases). This CDR3 is built from 14 residues. With 0 bases removed from V and 5 bases from J, the gap between germline ends came to 8 bases. Germline-derived CDR1 and CDR2 are MNHEY and SVGAGI. CDR3 region: CASSYSGGDQPQHF. CDR3 DNA: TGTGCCAGCAGTTACTCTGGGGGCGATCAGCCCCAGCATTTT.

This chain connects TRBV19 to TRBJ1-5; D is ambiguous. There are 12 residues in the CDR3. Germline lookup yields CDR1 LNHDA and CDR2 SQIVND (reference sequence). Trimming pared 4 bases from V and 4 bases from J, leaving 5 bases between. The DNA for the CDR3 is TGTGCCAGTAGTACGGGTAATCAGCCCCAGCATTTT. Translated, it gives CASSTGNQPQHF. The whole variable domain, remainder taken from reference TRBV19 and TRBJ1-5, is DGGITQSPKYLFRKEGQNVTLSCEQNLNHDAMYWYRQDPGQGLRLIYYSQIVNDFQKGDIAEGYSVSREKKESFPLTVTSAQKNPTAFYLCASSTGNQPQHFGDGTRLSIL.

The chain uses TRBV11-1 and TRBJ2-7, with D hard to call. The germline V gene has CDR1 SGHAT and CDR2 FQDESV (reference sequence). The CDR3 runs 14 residues. Trimming stripped 1 base from V and 2 bases from J, with 9 bases between. The CDR3: CASSLGGVPYEQYF. The DNA of the CDR3 is TGTGCCAGCAGCTTAGGTGGAGTACCCTACGAGCAGTACTTC.

Here the CDR3 DNA reads TGTGCCAGCAGCCCCTCCGGGACAGGGGTGTCCTACGAGCAGTACTTC. It encodes CASSPSGTGVSYEQYF. The V and J genes are TRBV7-8 and TRBJ2-7; 10 positions match TRBD1. The germline V gene has CDR1 SGHVS and CDR2 FQNEAQ. The CDR3 length is 16 residues. With V trimmed by 5 bases and J by 1 base, 8 bases remained unmatched. Combining the CDR3 with reference TRBV7-8 and TRBJ2-7 gives the whole variable domain GAGVSQSPRYKVAKRGQDVALRCDPISGHVSLFWYQQALGQGPEFLTYFQNEAQLDKSGLPSDRFFAERPEGSVSTLKIQRTQQEDSAVYLCASSPSGTGVSYEQYFGPGTRLTVT.

The genes are TRBV9 and TRBJ2-1, with TRBD2 as a possible D gene (7 bases). The CDR3 spans 16 residues. V lost 4 bases and J lost 2, with 16 bases in between. The germline CDR1 and CDR2 sequences are SGDLS and YYNGEE. The CDR3 nucleotides are TGTGCCAGCAGCCAAGGGGGGGGGTGGGCCTACAATGAGCAGTTCTTC. Its protein is CASSQGGGWAYNEQFF. The full variable domain, completed using reference TRBV9 and TRBJ2-1, is DSGVTQTPKHLITATGQRVTLRCSPRSGDLSVYWYQQSLDQGLQFLIQYYNGEERAKGNILERFSAQQFPDLHSELNLSSLELGDSALYFCASSQGGGWAYNEQFFGPGTRLTVL.

This clone was observed a handful of times. CDR3 sequence reads: CASSLSRGFYNEQFF. As DNA, the CDR3 is TGTGCCAGCAGCTTGAGTAGGGGTTTCTACAATGAGCAGTTCTTC. V is TRBV5-6 and J is TRBJ2-1; tentative D call: TRBD1 (5 bases). The CDR3 covers 15 residues. Germline V gives CDR1 SGHDT, CDR2 YYEEEE. Trimming stripped 1 base from V and 3 bases from J, with 11 bases between.

V is TRBV11-3 and J is TRBJ2-2; maybe TRBD1 (8 bases). V lost 2 bases and J 7 bases, leaving 14 bases between the germline ends. This CDR3 is 15 amino acids long. Germline values: CDR1 SGHNT, CDR2 YENEEA. In DNA, the CDR3 is TGTGCCAGCAGCTTAAGCGGGACAGGACGCGGGGAGCTGTTTTTT. Translated, it gives CASSLSGTGRGELFF. The full variable domain, its missing parts supplied by reference TRBV11-3 and TRBJ2-2, is EAGVVQSPRYKIIEKKQPVAFWCNPISGHNTLYWYLQNLGQGPELLIRYENEEAVDDSQLPKDRFSAERLKGVDSTLKIQPAELGDSAVYLCASSLSGTGRGELFFGEGSRLTVL.